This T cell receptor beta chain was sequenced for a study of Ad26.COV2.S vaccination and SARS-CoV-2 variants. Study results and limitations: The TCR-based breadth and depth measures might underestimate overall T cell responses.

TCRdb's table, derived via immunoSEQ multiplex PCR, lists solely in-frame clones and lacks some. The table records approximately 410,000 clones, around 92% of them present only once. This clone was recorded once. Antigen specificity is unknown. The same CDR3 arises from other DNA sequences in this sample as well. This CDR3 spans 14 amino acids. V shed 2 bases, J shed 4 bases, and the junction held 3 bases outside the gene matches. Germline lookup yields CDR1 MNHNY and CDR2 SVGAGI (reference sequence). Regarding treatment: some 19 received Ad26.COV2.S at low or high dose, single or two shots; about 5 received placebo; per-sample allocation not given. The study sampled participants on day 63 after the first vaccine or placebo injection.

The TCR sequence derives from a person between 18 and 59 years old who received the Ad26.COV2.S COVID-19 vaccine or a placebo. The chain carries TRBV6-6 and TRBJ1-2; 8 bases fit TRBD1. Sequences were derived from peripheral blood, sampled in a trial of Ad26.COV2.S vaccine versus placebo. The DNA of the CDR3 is TGTGCCAGCAGTTACCCGGGGACAGGCTATGGCTACACCTTC. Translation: CASSYPGTGYGYTF.